The text below deals with one T cell receptor (beta chain). The antigen is undetermined. The entry originates in a study of T cell responses to AZD1222 COVID-19 vaccine. About the research overall: Investigators merged groups given second doses at roughly 4 or roughly 12 weeks.

CDR1 is DFQATT, CDR2 SNEGSKA, per germline (reference sequence). V gave up 3 bases and J gave up 0 bases, with 8 bases separating them. The CDR3 extends over 14 amino acids. Study results and limitations: Vaccine-related CD4 TCRs covered spike, predominating at 160-218 and 743-854. Only a handful of AZD1222 recipients, several in all, had baseline seropositivity. Nearly half of spike-specific TCRs reportedly target variant regions that are unmutated in the B.1.351 and B.1.1.7 variants.

Produced via immunoSEQ multiplex PCR; TCRdb's table is partial and in-frame only. The sample holds 150,000 to 200,000 clones, around 93% seen once. Sequences were derived from peripheral blood, sampled on day 0 of AZD1222 vaccination. V and J are TRBV20-1 and TRBJ2-2; possibly TRBD2 for D (6 bases). This clonotype was obtained from an adult in good health. Here the CDR3 DNA reads TGCAGTGCTAGTGGCGGGGCGAACACCGGGGAGCTGTTTTTT. It codes for CSASGGANTGELFF.